The 16 T cell receptor beta chains listed next were all sequenced from one sample in a study of blood T cell repertoires in COVID-19. Clones were sequenced by immunoSEQ multiplex PCR, and TCRdb holds only the in-frame ones, with some missing. Of some 130,000 clones in the sample, around 83% were seen once. Sequencing was carried out using peripheral blood. The receptors originated from a man aged 35-49 years with active or convalescent COVID-19.

The V gene is TRBV7-6, the J gene TRBJ1-1; TRBD1 matches at 10 bases. The V gene's germline CDR1 is SGHVS and CDR2 FNYEAQ. The CDR3 runs to 16 residues. The trim removed 1 base at V and 1 base at J, leaving 3 bases unmatched. CDR3 region: CASSLEGQGSNTEAFF. CDR3 in DNA: TGTGCCAGCAGCTTAGAGGGACAGGGGTCGAACACTGAAGCTTTCTTT.

This chain links TRBV6-1 with TRBJ1-2; a possible D gene is TRBD1 (6 bases). Trimming left V 0 bases short and J 4 bases short, with 15 bases between. The CDR3 totals 16 residues. Per the germline V gene, CDR1 is MNHNS and CDR2 is SASEGT. The CDR3 nucleotides are TGTGCCAGCAGTGAAGCTCAGACAGGCCGAGGCTATGGCTACACCTTC. It codes for CASSEAQTGRGYGYTF.

The V gene is TRBV7-9, the J gene TRBJ2-5, with D possibly TRBD2 on 6 matching bases. V lost 5 bases and J lost 1, with 14 bases in between. This CDR3 is built from 15 residues. CDR1 and CDR2 from the germline V gene are SEHNR and FQNEAQ (reference sequence). The CDR3, as DNA: TGTGCCAGCAGCCAGGGCGTGGGAGGCCAAGAGACCCAGTACTTC. It translates to CASSQGVGGQETQYF.

The rearrangement joins TRBV6-5 to TRBJ1-2, with D perhaps matching TRBD1 (5 bases). Germline loops: CDR1 MNHEY, CDR2 SVGAGI. The CDR3 is made up of 15 amino acids. V gave up 0 bases and J gave up 6 bases, with 14 bases separating them. CDR3 residues: CASSYSMTAGDGYTF. DNA of the CDR3: TGTGCCAGCAGTTACTCGATGACAGCGGGGGATGGCTACACCTTC.

This clone has just one count. The chain uses TRBV19 and TRBJ2-1; TRBD1 matches at 7 bases. CDR1 is LNHDA and CDR2 is SQIVND in the germline V gene (reference sequence). Germline trimming cut 7 bases from V and 6 bases from J; bases unmatched to any gene: 9. The CDR3 has 14 residues. CDR3 DNA sequence: TGTGCCAGTACACAACAGGGGATTGTCAATGAGCAGTTCTTC. Protein: CASTQQGIVNEQFF.

J is TRBJ2-4 and V is TRBV27; D unresolved. The CDR3 has 19 residues. Germline loops: CDR1 MNHEY, CDR2 SMNVEV (reference sequence). The germline V and J ends were trimmed by 6 bases and 0 bases, with 24 bases remaining between them. The CDR3 loop is CASSRLVLGNNLAKNIQYF. DNA of the CDR3: TGTGCCAGCAGCCGGCTGGTCCTAGGTAACAATCTAGCCAAAAACATTCAGTACTTC.

This clone has just one count. The gene calls are TRBV19 and TRBJ2-1, with TRBD2 matching over 8 bases. J was trimmed by 6 bases and V by 3 bases; bases with no gene match: 7. Germline V gene sequence: CDR1 LNHDA, CDR2 SQIVND (reference sequence). The CDR3 is made up of 15 amino acids. The CDR3 loop is CASSIGRGGRNEQFF. The CDR3 DNA sequence: TGTGCCAGTAGTATTGGCCGGGGGGGCCGCAATGAGCAGTTCTTC.

The CDR3 sequence: CASSQGLQRGSYNEQFF. The CDR3 nucleotides read TGTGCCAGCAGCCAAGGCCTTCAGCGGGGGTCTTACAATGAGCAGTTCTTC. This chain joins TRBV4-2 and TRBJ2-1; TRBD2 matches 8 bases. The germline CDR1 and CDR2 sequences are LGHNA and YNFKEQ. V lost 1 base and J lost 4; bases outside the gene matches: 9. This CDR3 contains 17 residues.

The J gene is TRBJ1-3, the V gene TRBV19; possibly TRBD1 for D (6 bases). V was cut by 4 bases and J by 4 bases, with 14 bases left in between. Germline assignment: CDR1 LNHDA and CDR2 SQIVND (reference sequence). The CDR3 sequence is 15 residues long. The CDR3 DNA reads TGTGCCAGTAGTAATTCCGGGACATACGGAAACACCATATATTTT. Its translation: CASSNSGTYGNTIYF.

The DNA of the CDR3 is TGCAGCGTTGATATGGCAGGGGGAGCTTTCTTT. Translating it yields CSVDMAGGAFF. This chain joins TRBV29-1 and TRBJ1-1; 7 bases map to TRBD1. Germline lookup yields CDR1 SQVTM and CDR2 ANQGSEA. V was clipped by 3 bases and J by 10 bases; unmatched bases: 5. The CDR3 is 11 amino acids.

As concerns this clone: Relative to the germline gene, one junction end is altered; a read error may explain this. This sequence joins TRBV6-5 and TRBJ1-3, with D uncertain. Germline-derived CDR1 and CDR2 are MNHEY and SVGAGI. The CDR3 consists of 15 residues. This CDR3 reads CASSDSSLYGNTIYF. The DNA for the CDR3 is TGTGCCAGCAGTGACTCCAGTTTGTACGGAAACACCATATATTTT.

The chain employs TRBV10-3 and TRBJ1-6, with D possibly TRBD1 on 6 matching bases. The V end lost 3 bases, the J end lost 6 bases, and 12 bases lay between the germline ends. The CDR3 extends over 15 amino acids. Germline CDR1 is ENHRY and CDR2 is SYGVKD. In nucleotides, the CDR3 is TGTGCCATCAGTGATGTGGACAGAACTAATTCACCCCTCCACTTT. Amino acid sequence: CAISDVDRTNSPLHF.

CDR3 amino acids: CASSDPGKPVEKLFF. The CDR3 DNA reads TGTGCCAGCAGTGATCCCGGGAAACCGGTGGAAAAACTGTTTTTT. The V gene is TRBV6-1, the J gene TRBJ1-4; D is uncertain. The V and J ends lost 3 bases and 8 bases respectively, with 16 bases between them. CDR3 length equals 15 residues. The germline gives CDR1 MNHNS, CDR2 SASEGT.

V and J are TRBV30 and TRBJ1-3, with D unclear. Trimming removed 4 bases from V and 9 bases from J, with 19 bases in between. Per germline, CDR1 GTSNPN and CDR2 SVGIG (reference sequence). The CDR3 length is 14 residues. The CDR3 DNA sequence: TGTGCCTGGAAAGTCCACTCCGACTTCGGCACCATATATTTT. This translates into CAWKVHSDFGTIYF.

This clone was recorded only once. The chain carries TRBV5-1 and TRBJ2-1, with D possibly TRBD2 on 6 matching bases. The CDR3 is 14 amino acids. With 3 bases removed from V and 4 bases from J, the gap between germline ends came to 11 bases. The germline V gene has CDR1 SGHRS and CDR2 YFSETQ. In DNA, the CDR3 is TGCGCCAGCAGCTCGGAGGGGATTTACAATGAGCAGTTCTTC. This sequence encodes CASSSEGIYNEQFF.

This chain links TRBV29-1 with TRBJ1-5; 9 positions agree with TRBD1. V lost 6 bases, J lost 6 bases, and 6 bases stayed unmatched. Germline values: CDR1 SQVTM, CDR2 ANQGSEA. This CDR3 region has 13 residues. This CDR3 reads CSVGTGGGQPQHF. In nucleotides, the CDR3 is TGCAGCGTGGGAACAGGGGGCGGTCAGCCCCAGCATTTT.